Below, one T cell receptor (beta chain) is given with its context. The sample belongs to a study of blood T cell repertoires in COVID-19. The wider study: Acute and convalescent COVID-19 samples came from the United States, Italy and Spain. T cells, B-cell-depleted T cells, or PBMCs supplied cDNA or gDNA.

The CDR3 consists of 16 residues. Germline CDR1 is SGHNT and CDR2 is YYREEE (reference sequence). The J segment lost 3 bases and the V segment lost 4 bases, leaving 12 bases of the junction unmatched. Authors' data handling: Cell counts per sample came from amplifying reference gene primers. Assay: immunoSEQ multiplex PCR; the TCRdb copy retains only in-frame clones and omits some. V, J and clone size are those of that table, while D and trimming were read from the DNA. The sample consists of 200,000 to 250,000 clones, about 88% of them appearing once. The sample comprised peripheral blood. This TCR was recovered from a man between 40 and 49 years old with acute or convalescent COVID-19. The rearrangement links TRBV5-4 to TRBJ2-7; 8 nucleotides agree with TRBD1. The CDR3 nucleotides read TGTGCCAGCAGCCGAAGCTCGGACAGGGCCTACTACGAGCAGTACTTC. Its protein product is CASSRSSDRAYYEQYF.